These T cell receptor beta chains were read from a single sample in a study of blood T cell repertoires in COVID-19. Produced via immunoSEQ multiplex PCR; TCRdb's table is partial and in-frame only. The sample includes 150,000 to 200,000 clones, roughly four fifths seen only once; the top ten take over 2.5%. The sequenced material came from peripheral blood. The receptors shown here come from a human donor with acute or convalescent COVID-19. The donor label of this sample is uncertain. The CDR3 runs from the conserved cysteine through the conserved F or W. Clone size appears in some rows only: once, few, many, or a class for an expanded clone.

>TRBV2|TRBJ1-4|NA
CASSETGENEKLFF
>TRBV4-1|TRBJ1-1|few
CASSSPGQLHEAFF
>TRBV27|TRBJ2-7|NA
CASSLIGSSYEQYF
>TRBV9|TRBJ2-1|NA
CASSVAAGNYNEQFF
>TRBV3-1/TRBV3-2|TRBJ2-3|NA
CASSQDPDSLYTDTQYF
>TRBV7-3|TRBJ2-7|NA
CASSLRRAGTYEQYF
>TRBV4-1|TRBJ2-7|NA
CASSQTGRRNEQYF
>TRBV30|TRBJ2-6|NA
CAWRTRPTFSGANVLTF
>TRBV5-1|TRBJ1-1|NA
CASSLEAGGGTEAFF
>TRBV5-1|TRBJ1-1|NA
CASRLTVMNTEAFF
>TRBV5-8|TRBJ1-2|NA
CASSLARDRIYGYTF
>TRBV7-8|TRBJ1-6|NA
CASSRTGSPLHF
>TRBV9|TRBJ2-1|once
CASSEGLAGGPYNEQFF
>TRBV6-4|TRBJ1-6|NA
CASSITYLTGQAGSLHF
>TRBV7-6|TRBJ2-7|NA
CASSLGGGLLYEQYF
>TRBV27|TRBJ1-2|NA
CASSFRGGLNYGYTF
>TRBV7-9|TRBJ1-1|NA
CASSSRDRGNTEAFF
>TRBV5-4|TRBJ1-2|NA
CASSSTGIEGYTF
>TRBV7-9|TRBJ2-1|NA
CASSSPRVAPRRFF
>TRBV2|TRBJ2-4|few
CASSGDRRSKNIQYF
>TRBV5-8|TRBJ1-1|NA
CASSRDRDTEAFF
>TRBV29-1|TRBJ2-5|NA
CSGKLTGGGETQYF
>TRBV5-6|TRBJ1-5|NA
CASSSQTGRLGNQPQHF
>TRBV2|TRBJ2-2|NA
CASSAGGLNTGELFF
>TRBV28|TRBJ2-5|NA
CASSLVGARTQYF
>TRBV30|TRBJ1-1|NA
CACNPTGTGITEAFF
>TRBV9|TRBJ2-3|NA
CASSVGLAGKTSTDTQYF